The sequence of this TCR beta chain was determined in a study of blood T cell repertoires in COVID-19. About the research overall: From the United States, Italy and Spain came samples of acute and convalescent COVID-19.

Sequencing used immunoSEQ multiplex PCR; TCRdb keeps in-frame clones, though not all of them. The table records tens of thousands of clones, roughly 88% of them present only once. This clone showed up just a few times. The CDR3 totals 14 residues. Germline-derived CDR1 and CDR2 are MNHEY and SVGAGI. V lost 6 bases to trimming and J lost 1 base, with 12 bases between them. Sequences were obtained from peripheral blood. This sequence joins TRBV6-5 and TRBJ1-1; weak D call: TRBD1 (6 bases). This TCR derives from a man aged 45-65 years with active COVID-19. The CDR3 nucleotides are TGTGCCAGCAGACCCGACAGGAGGAACACTGAAGCTTTCTTT. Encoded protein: CASRPDRRNTEAFF.